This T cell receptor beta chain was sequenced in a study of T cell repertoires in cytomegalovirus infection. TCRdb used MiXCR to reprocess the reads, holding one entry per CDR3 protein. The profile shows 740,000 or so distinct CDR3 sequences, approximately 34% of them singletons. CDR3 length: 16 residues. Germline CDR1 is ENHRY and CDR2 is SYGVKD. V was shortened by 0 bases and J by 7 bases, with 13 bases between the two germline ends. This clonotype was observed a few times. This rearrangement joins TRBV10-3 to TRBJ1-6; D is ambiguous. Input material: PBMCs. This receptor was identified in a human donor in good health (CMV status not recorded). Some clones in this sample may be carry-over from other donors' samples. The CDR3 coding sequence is TGTGCCATCAGTGAGTCGACGCCAGGTTCAAATTCACCCCTCCACTTT. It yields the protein CAISESTPGSNSPLHF.